Here is one T cell receptor beta chain with its context. This CDR3 contains 15 residues. V shed 1 base, J shed 6 bases, and the junction held 2 bases outside the gene matches. Germline CDR1 is LGHNA and CDR2 is YNFKEQ. This sample stems from a study of technical replicates of blood from several donors. Libraries were prepared by immunoSEQ multiplex PCR; TCRdb keeps only in-frame clonotypes and omits some of them. The table has about 83,000 clones, around 94% seen once. Sequencing was done on a sample of T cells isolated from PBMCs. The rearrangement links TRBV4-2 to TRBJ2-4, with TRBD2 matching 11 bases. This sequence was found in a human donor in good health. CDR3 in amino acids: CASSQGGTSGNIQYF. For the CDR3, the DNA is TGTGCCAGCAGCCAAGGCGGGACTAGCGGAAACATTCAGTACTTC.